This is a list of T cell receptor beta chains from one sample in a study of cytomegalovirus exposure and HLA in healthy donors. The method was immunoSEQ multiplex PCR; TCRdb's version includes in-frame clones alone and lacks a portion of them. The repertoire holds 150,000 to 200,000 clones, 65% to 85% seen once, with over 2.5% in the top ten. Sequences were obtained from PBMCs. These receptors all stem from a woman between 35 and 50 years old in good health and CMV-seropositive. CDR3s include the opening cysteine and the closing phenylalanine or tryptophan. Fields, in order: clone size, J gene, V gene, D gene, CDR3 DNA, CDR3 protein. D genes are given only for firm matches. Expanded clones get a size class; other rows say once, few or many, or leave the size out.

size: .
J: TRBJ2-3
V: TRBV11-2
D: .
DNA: TGTGCCAGCAGCTTGCGGACAACCACCACAGATACGCAGTATTTT
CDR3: CASSLRTTTTDTQYF

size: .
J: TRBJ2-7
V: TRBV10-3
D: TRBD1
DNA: TGTGCCATCAGTGAAGGGACAGGGGGCGCGAAGCAGTACTTC
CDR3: CAISEGTGGAKQYF

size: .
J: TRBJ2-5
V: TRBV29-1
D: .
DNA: TGCAGCGCTTTGGACATTAAGCAAGAGACCCAGTACTTC
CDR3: CSALDIKQETQYF

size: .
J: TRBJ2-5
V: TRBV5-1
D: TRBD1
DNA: TGCGCCAGCAGCTTCACAGGGGGTGGGCATGAGACCCAGTACTTC
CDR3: CASSFTGGGHETQYF

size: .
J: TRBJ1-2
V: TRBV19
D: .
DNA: TGTGCCAGTAGACTCCCTAAGGGGGGCTACACCTTC
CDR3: CASRLPKGGYTF

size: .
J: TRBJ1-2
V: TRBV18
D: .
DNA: TGTGCCAGCTCCCAGGGGACACAGCCTAACTATGGCTACACCTTC
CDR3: CASSQGTQPNYGYTF

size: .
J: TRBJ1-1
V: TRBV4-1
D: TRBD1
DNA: TGCGCCAGCAGCTATTCCGGACAGGGCTCTGAAGCTTTCTTT
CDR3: CASSYSGQGSEAFF

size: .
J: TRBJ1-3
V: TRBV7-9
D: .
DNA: TGTGCCAGCAGCTTACTAACAGGGACTGGAAACACCATATATTTT
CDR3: CASSLLTGTGNTIYF

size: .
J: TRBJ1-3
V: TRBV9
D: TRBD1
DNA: TGTGCCAGCACCCCCGGGACAGGGGCAGGTGGAAACACCATATATTTT
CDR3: CASTPGTGAGGNTIYF

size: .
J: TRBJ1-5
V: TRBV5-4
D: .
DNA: TGTGCCAGCAGCTCCGGACAGCCCAATCAGCCCCAGCATTTT
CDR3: CASSSGQPNQPQHF

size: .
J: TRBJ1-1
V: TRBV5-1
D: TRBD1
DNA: TGCGCCAGCAGCTACCAGGGGGACTCCCTGAACACTGAAGCTTTCTTT
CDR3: CASSYQGDSLNTEAFF

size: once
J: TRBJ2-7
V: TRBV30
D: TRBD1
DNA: TGTGCCTGGGCCCGGGACAGTTACGAGCAGTACTTC
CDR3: CAWARDSYEQYF

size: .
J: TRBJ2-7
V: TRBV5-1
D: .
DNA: TGCGCCAGCAGCCCTCAGGGTGGGTACGAGCAGTACTTC
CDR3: CASSPQGGYEQYF

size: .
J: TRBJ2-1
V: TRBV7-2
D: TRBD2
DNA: TGTGCCAGCAGCTTGACTAGCGGCTACAATGAGCAGTTCTTC
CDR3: CASSLTSGYNEQFF

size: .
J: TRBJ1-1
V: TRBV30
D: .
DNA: TGTGCCAGCCGACAGGTCGCTGAAGCTTTCTTT
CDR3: CASRQVAEAFF

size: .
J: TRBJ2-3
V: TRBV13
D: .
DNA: TGTGCCAGCAGCTTAGCGGGATCAGATACGCAGTATTTT
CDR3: CASSLAGSDTQYF

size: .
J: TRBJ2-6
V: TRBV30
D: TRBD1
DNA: TGTGCCTGCTCACAGGGGGCGAGCTCTGGGGCCAACGTCCTGACTTTC
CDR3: CACSQGASSGANVLTF

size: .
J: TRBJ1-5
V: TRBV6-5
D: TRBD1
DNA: TGTGCCAGCGGATCGGAGCAGGGGGGTCAGCCCCAGCATTTT
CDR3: CASGSEQGGQPQHF

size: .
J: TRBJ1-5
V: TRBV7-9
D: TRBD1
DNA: TGTGCCAGCAGCTCAGGACAGGGGGCTCAGCCCCAGCATTTT
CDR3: CASSSGQGAQPQHF

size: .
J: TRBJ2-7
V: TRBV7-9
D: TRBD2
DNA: TGTGCCAGCAGCCCCTGGGCTAGCGGGGGGACGAGCAACTTC
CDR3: CASSPWASGGTSNF

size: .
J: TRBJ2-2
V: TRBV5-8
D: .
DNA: TGTGCCAGCAGCTTGGCCGGGAACACCGGGGAGCTGTTTTTT
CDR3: CASSLAGNTGELFF

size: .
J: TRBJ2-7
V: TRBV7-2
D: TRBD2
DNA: TGTGCCAGCAGCTCTTCCGGAGCGGGGGGGCCAGACGAGCAGTACTTC
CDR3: CASSSSGAGGPDEQYF

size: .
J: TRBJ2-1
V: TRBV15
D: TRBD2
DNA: TGTGCCACCAGCAGAGAGCTAGCGGGAGGGAATGAGCAGTTCTTC
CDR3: CATSRELAGGNEQFF

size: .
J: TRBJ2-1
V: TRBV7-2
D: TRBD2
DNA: TGTGCCAGCAGCCCCGAGAGCGGGCGGGGGGCCTACAATGAGCAGTTCTTC
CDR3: CASSPESGRGAYNEQFF

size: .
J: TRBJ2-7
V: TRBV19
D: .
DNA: TGTGCCAGTAGAGTAAGGGGCGACGGATCCTACGAGCAGTACTTC
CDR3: CASRVRGDGSYEQYF

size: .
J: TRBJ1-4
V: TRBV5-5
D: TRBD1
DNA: TGTGCCAGCAGCTACTCAGGGGGCGAGTTCGGAAAACTGTTTTTT
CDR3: CASSYSGGEFGKLFF

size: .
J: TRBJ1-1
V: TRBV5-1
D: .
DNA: TGCGCCAGCAGCGCGACCGGGACAATGACTGACACTGAAGCTTTCTTT
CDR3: CASSATGTMTDTEAFF

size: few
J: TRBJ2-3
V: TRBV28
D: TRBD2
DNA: TGTGCCAGCAGCCGACCGAGCGGGGGGGCCGGAGATACGCAGTATTTT
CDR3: CASSRPSGGAGDTQYF

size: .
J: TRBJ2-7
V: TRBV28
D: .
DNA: TGTGCCAGCACCCCCCCGGGGGAAGGCTCCTACGAGCAGTACTTC
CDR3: CASTPPGEGSYEQYF

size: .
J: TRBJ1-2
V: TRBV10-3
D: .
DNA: TGTGCCATCAGTGCTGGGGATGGGAGCTATGGCTACACCTTC
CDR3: CAISAGDGSYGYTF

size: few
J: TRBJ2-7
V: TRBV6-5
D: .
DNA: TGTGCCAGCAGCCCCGCCCCGGGTACCTACGAGCAGTACTTC
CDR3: CASSPAPGTYEQYF

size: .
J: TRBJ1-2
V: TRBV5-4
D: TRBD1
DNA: TGTGCCAGCAGCAAGGGACAGGGGGAGGATGGCTACACCTTC
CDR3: CASSKGQGEDGYTF

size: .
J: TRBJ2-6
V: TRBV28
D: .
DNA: TGTGCCAGCAGTTTCTATGGCTCTGGGGCCAACGTCCTGACTTTC
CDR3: CASSFYGSGANVLTF

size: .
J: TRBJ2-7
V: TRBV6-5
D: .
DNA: TGTGCCAGCAGTTACTCCGGGGTCCGCTCCTACGAGCAGTACTTC
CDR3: CASSYSGVRSYEQYF

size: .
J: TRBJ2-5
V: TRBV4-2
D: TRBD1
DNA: TGTGCCAGCAGCCAAGTCGGGACAGGGGTCTACTTC
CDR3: CASSQVGTGVYF

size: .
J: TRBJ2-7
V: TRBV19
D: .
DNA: TGTGCCAGCTCAACTACCTACGAGCAGTACTTC
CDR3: CASSTTYEQYF

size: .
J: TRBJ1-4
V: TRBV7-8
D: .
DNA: TGTGCCAGCAGCCAAGATAGTCCTAATGAAAAACTGTTTTTT
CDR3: CASSQDSPNEKLFF

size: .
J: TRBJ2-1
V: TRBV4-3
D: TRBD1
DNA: TGCGCCAGCAGCCACGGCCCCGGGACAGGTATCAATGAGCAGTTCTTC
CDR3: CASSHGPGTGINEQFF

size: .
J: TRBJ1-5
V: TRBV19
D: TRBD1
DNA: TGTGCCAGTAGTCTAAGACAGGGGTCAAATCAGCCCCAGCATTTT
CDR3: CASSLRQGSNQPQHF

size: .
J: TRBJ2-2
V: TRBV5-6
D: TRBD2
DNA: TGTGCCAGCAGCTTACTAGCGGGGTATTCCGGGGAGCTGTTTTTT
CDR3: CASSLLAGYSGELFF

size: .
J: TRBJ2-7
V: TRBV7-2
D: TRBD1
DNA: TGTGCCAGCAGCTTGGGACAGCGGTCCTACGAGCAGTACTTC
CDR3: CASSLGQRSYEQYF

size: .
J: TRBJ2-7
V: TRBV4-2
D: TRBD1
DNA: TGTGCCAGCAGCCTAAACAGGGGGGACTACGAGCAGTACTTC
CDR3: CASSLNRGDYEQYF

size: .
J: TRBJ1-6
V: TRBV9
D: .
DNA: TGTGCCAGCAGGTACGGAGATAATTCACCCCTCCACTTT
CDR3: CASRYGDNSPLHF

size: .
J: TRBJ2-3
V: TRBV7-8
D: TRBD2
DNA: TGTGCCAGCAGTCTGGGACTAGCGGGAGGGGGTACAGATACGCAGTATTTT
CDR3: CASSLGLAGGGTDTQYF

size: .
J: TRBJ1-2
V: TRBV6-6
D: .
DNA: TGTGCCAGCAGTCGGGAAACAGGGAACGGCTACACCTTC
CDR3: CASSRETGNGYTF

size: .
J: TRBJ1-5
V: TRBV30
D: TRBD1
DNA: TGTGCCTGGAGCCAACAGGGGGGTACTCAGCCCCAGCATTTT
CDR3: CAWSQQGGTQPQHF

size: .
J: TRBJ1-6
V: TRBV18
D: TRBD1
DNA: TGTGCCAGCTCACTGGGGACAGCTAATTCACCCCTCCACTTT
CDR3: CASSLGTANSPLHF

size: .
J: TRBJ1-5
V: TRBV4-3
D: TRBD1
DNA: TGCGCCAGCAGTCCCGGGACAGCAAATAGCAATCAGCCCCAGCATTTT
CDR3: CASSPGTANSNQPQHF

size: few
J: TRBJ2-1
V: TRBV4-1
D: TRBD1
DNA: TGCGCCAGCAGCCCCAGGGACAGGGCTCAATACAATGAGCAGTTCTTC
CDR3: CASSPRDRAQYNEQFF

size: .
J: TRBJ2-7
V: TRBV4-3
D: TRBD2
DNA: TGCGCCAGCAGCCATGGGACTAGCGGGGGGGCCTACGAGCAGTACTTC
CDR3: CASSHGTSGGAYEQYF

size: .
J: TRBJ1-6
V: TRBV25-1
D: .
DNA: TGTGCCAGCAGTGAAGGGCCAGGGGACGCCTCACCCCTCCACTTT
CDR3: CASSEGPGDASPLHF

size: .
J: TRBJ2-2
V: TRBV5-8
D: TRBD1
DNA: TGTGCCAGCAGCGATACAGGGGGCGCGTCCACCGGGGAGCTGTTTTTT
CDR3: CASSDTGGASTGELFF

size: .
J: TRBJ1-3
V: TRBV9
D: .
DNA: TGTGCCAGCAGCCCTTCCGCAGGGGCTGGAAACACCATATATTTT
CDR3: CASSPSAGAGNTIYF

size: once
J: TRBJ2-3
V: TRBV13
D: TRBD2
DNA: TGTGCCAGCAGCTTGGGACTAGCGGGGGAGATAACAGATACGCAGTATTTT
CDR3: CASSLGLAGEITDTQYF